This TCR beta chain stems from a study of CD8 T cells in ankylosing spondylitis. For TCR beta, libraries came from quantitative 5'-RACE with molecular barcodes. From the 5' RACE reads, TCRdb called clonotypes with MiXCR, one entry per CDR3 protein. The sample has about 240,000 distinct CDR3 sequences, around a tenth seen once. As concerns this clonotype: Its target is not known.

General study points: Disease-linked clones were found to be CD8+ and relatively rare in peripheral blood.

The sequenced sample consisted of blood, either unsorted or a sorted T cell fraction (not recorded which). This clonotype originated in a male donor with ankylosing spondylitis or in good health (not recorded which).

The CDR3 region has the DNA TGTGCCAGCAGTCGAGGACCGTCGAGCACCGGGGAGCTGTTTTTT. Its translation: CASSRGPSSTGELFF. The chain couples TRBV5-6 to TRBJ2-2, with no clear D. The ends were cut back, 5 bases at V and 4 bases at J, with 15 bases in the middle. The CDR3 has 15 amino acids. Germline V gene data show CDR1 as SGHDT and CDR2 as YYEEEE.